This T cell receptor (beta chain) appears in the sequencing data of a study of cytomegalovirus exposure and HLA in healthy donors. About the study: Roughly 180 million T cells yielded more than 90 million unique TCR beta sequences, as an earlier analysis found.

Germline values: CDR1 LGHNA, CDR2 YNFKEQ. The CDR3 has 16 residues. Concerning this clone itself: The germline gene is not matched at one end of the junction; a read error may be the cause.

Amplification used 60 Vbeta primers and 13 Jbeta primers. Sequencing was performed with immunoSEQ multiplex PCR; in TCRdb, only in-frame clones are kept and a portion is missing. This repertoire shows under 200,000 clones, 68% found once; its top ten account for over 1.2%. The V call is TRBV4-2, the J call TRBJ2-3; 9 nucleotides line up with TRBD2. The sequence came from a man in his fifties or sixties in good health and CMV-seronegative. The sample consisted of PBMCs. In nucleotides, the CDR3 is TGTGCCAGCAGTCAAGGGGTAGCGGGGGGCACAGATACGCAGTATTTT. Amino acid sequence: CASSQGVAGGTDTQYF.